This TCR beta chain was identified during a study of blood T cell repertoires in COVID-19. As for the study in general: Material from acute and convalescent COVID-19 was sourced from the United States, Italy and Spain. Sources were T cells, B-cell-depleted T cells, or PBMCs; the material itself was cDNA or gDNA.

In the original processing: Amplification from reference gene primers served as the basis for estimated nucleated cell counts. The data were produced by immunoSEQ multiplex PCR, yet TCRdb's version contains in-frame clones alone and is incomplete. The V and J calls and the clone size are those of that table, but D and trimming were determined from the DNA. This table holds about 75,000 clones, around 88% found once. Source material: peripheral blood. The source of this sequence is a woman aged 70 to 79 with acute or convalescent COVID-19.

CDR3 bases: TGTGCCAGCAGTCCGGGACTAGCGGGGAACTTGTACTTC. This sequence encodes CASSPGLAGNLYF. The gene calls are TRBV28 and TRBJ2-7, with TRBD2 matching over 13 bases. The ends lost 5 bases at V and 12 bases at J; junction bases unmatched: 7. The CDR3 length is 13 residues. Germline CDR1 is MDHEN and CDR2 is SYDVKM.